This T cell receptor (beta chain) was recorded in a study of Tregs in tolerant kidney transplant recipients. There are 14 residues in the CDR3. Looked up from germline, CDR1 is GTSNPN and CDR2 is SVGIG (reference sequence). V shed 0 bases and J shed 3 bases, with 11 bases lying between them. Study-wide findings and caveats: The most relevant donor-specific Treg TCRbeta repertoire apparently came from expansion with activated donor B cells.

TCRdb's table, derived via immunoSEQ multiplex PCR, lists solely in-frame clones and lacks some. Among 200,000 to 300,000 clones listed, about 80% were seen once. Thawed PBMCs were FACS-sorted into unstimulated CD4+CD25+CD127- regulatory T cells, CD4+CD25- non-regulatory cells, CD4 and CD8 cells. A note on this clone: The antigen is unknown.

This receptor was taken from a human donor in good health. The sequenced material came from CD4+ T cells from blood. The chain is built from TRBV30 and TRBJ1-2; D unresolved. The CDR3, as DNA: TGTGCCTGGAGTGTGAATGGAGTCTACTATGGCTACACCTTC. It specifies CAWSVNGVYYGYTF.